Below, one T cell receptor beta chain is given with its context. The clone's antigen remains unknown. Base qualities were left out, and no much larger clone turns up one base away. The germline V gene (reference sequence) sets CDR1 to MNHEY and CDR2 to SMNVEV. Inclusive of the bounding cysteine and phenylalanine, the CDR3 is 14 residues long. CDR3 DNA only is kept here, 42 bases in frame from base 1. From V the trimming removes 0 bases and from J it removes 6 bases, while the gene matches leave 2 bases of the junction unaccounted for. The data originate from a study of blood T cell repertoires in COVID-19 (dated by TCRdb to the early 2020s). Looking at the study overall: Samples from collaborators originated in the United States, Italy and Spain and spanned both the acute and convalescent phases of COVID-19. The material from the prospective study consisted of cDNA or gDNA derived from T cells, B-cell-depleted T cells, or PBMCs. Deeply sampled blood TCRbeta repertoires from subjects exposed to, actively infected with, or recovered from COVID-19 were included in the dataset. The repertoires were released in a freely available public database meant as a resource for research on the immune response to SARS-CoV-2. The samples were drawn from two sources: the first 160 participants of the ongoing ImmuneRACE study, and 1,000 to 1,500 subjects contributed by 6 global collaborators. Nearly every sample came with metadata listing a de-identified subject ID, COVID-19 status, age in years and sex. Where HLA class I and class II types were available, the types were taken from metadata supplied by the sample provider, not from assay-based typing. Beyond this particular receptor, the publication reports: How much clinical and demographic metadata was included differed by source and by participant, and the metadata was provided uncurated.

The immunoSEQ Assay, a bias-controlled multiplex PCR, was used to amplify TCRbeta CDR3 regions from genomic DNA. On the study's bioinformatics: The number of nucleated cells in each sample was estimated by amplification of reference gene primers within the assay. Sequence reads were collapsed and filtered to measure the absolute abundance of every unique TCRbeta CDR3 rearrangement. For each sample, productive Simpson clonality was calculated as the square root of Simpson's diversity index over productive rearrangements. Not all clones reach the TCRdb copy of this immuneACCESS table, which keeps in-frame sequences only. Checked studies attribute under half of the gap to unresolved V genes and leave the rest unexplained. The D gene and trimming were derived from the DNA, and the V and J assignments and clone size from that table. This sample lists a few hundred thousand clones; 75% to 90% were detected once. The ten largest clonotypes hold approximately 4.8% of the sample.

Participants in the prospective study were aged about 18 to 95 years, lived in 20 to 25 United States geographic areas, and enrolled through a virtual design. In the prospective study, cohorts were assigned on the basis of participant-reported clinical history obtained from a screening survey and a study questionnaire. A participant counted as exposed if, within 2 weeks of entering the study, that participant had been in contact with someone who had a PCR-confirmed or clinician-diagnosed COVID-19 case. Mobile phlebotomists in the prospective study collected whole blood, serum and a nasopharyngeal or oropharyngeal swab from every participant. Prospective study participants could optionally give additional blood draws and questionnaires over a roughly two-month period. Blood samples from the prospective study were shipped frozen or at room temperature prior to DNA extraction.

The sample comprised PBMCs or T cells enriched from blood (not recorded which). The sequence derives from a woman under 40 who had been exposed to COVID-19. Rearrangement joined TRBV27 to TRBJ2-7; TRBD1 aligns with 10 central bases. The DNA is TGTGCCAGCAGTTTATCTTGGACAGGGGGCGAGCAGTACTTC. This gives the protein CASSLSWTGGEQYF.